This entry concerns a single T cell receptor (beta chain). Its matching antigen is unknown. Germline V gene lookup returns CDR1 LGHNA and CDR2 YNFKEQ. V lost 2 bases to trimming and J lost 8 bases, with 21 bases between them. CDR3 size: 17 residues. RNA amounts of roughly 0.45 to 1 ug underwent reverse transcription with random hexamers. The method of amplification for TCR beta CDR3 was immunoSEQ multiplex PCR, covering 54 Vbeta and 13 Jbeta. Using its own MiXCR run on the immunoSEQ multiplex PCR reads, TCRdb lists one record per CDR3 protein. This table holds 150,000 to 200,000 distinct CDR3 sequences, 90% to 95% found once. This entry belongs to a study of CD8 T cells in Susac syndrome. Study-level background: Susac syndrome patients were untreated, on corticosteroids with some adding intravenous immunoglobulin, or on intravenous immunoglobulin only. Findings and limits, study-wide: None of the CD4+ T cell repertoires in Susac syndrome showed clonal expansion.

The rearrangement uses TRBV4-2 and TRBJ1-4; a weak D match, TRBD1 (5 bases). The sequencing input was CD4+ T cells from PBMCs. The sequence was collected from a human donor with Susac syndrome. This CDR3 is CASSQSAARTPGEKLFF. CDR3 nucleotides: TGTGCCAGCAGCCAATCCGCTGCCCGGACCCCAGGGGAAAAACTGTTTTTT.